This T cell receptor (beta chain) was sequenced for a study of molecular identifiers for immune sequencing clone quantification. V dropped 6 bases and J dropped 6 bases, with 5 bases sitting between them. CDR3 length equals 11 residues. Germline V lookup: CDR1 MNHEY, CDR2 SVGEGT. MiXCR, applied by TCRdb to the PCR reads, yields one record per CDR3 protein. This table holds around 86,000 distinct CDR3 sequences, around 20% found once. There are many counts of this clonotype. The chain carries TRBV6-2 or TRBV6-3 and TRBJ2-2; the D gene is possibly TRBD1 (5 bases). The clonotype originates from a human donor in good health. Some libraries in this study had Jurkat cell RNA spiked in. The sample taken for sequencing was naive CD8+ T cells from blood, with Jurkat cell RNA spiked in. As to subset: FACS-sorted CD8+CD4-CCR7+CD45RA+ naive T cells. The CDR3 loop reads CASRGPGELFF. The CDR3 DNA is TGTGCCAGCAGGGGGCCCGGGGAGCTGTTTTTT.